This entry features one T cell receptor beta chain sequence. The clone's antigen remains unknown. Base qualities are missing; no much larger clone stands one base away. The CDR3 regions of human TCRbeta chains were subjected to immunosequencing. In the authors' own workflow: Repertoire TCRs were checked for matches against a reference library of SARS-CoV-2-specific TCRs that had been generated using the MIRA antigen-specificity platform. Breadth was defined as the fraction of unique TCRs that were SARS-CoV-2-associated, and depth was defined as the fraction of total T cells that were SARS-CoV-2-associated. Using the MIRA data, each spike-specific TCR was mapped to the spike region that the TCR reacts to and placed in a CD4 or CD8 class. Log10-transformed breadth and depth values were compared by one-way ANOVA with Sidak's multiple comparisons tests. The table comes from immuneACCESS by way of TCRdb, which keeps in-frame sequences with V and J called. Part of the clones is missing from these tables; in studies checked, under half for an unresolved V gene and the rest for unknown reasons. That table furnishes V, J and clone size, whereas the DNA furnished D and trimming. The sample includes 100,000 to 120,000 clones, with 87% observed a single time. Jointly, the top ten make up about 3.3% of the sample.

CDR1 and CDR2 are read off the germline V gene as MDHEN and SYDVKM. Deletion took 8 bases off V and 5 bases off J, with a span of 16 bases between the germline ends. The CDR3 runs 15 residues from the cysteine to the phenylalanine. Only the CDR3 part of the read is kept: 45 bases, read in frame from the first base. Taken with the paper, the label for time point translates to: baseline before first vaccination. Samples from vaccinated people were obtained from the UK trials COV001 and COV002, which included a single-blind randomized controlled phase 2/3 trial of AZD1222 (ChAdOx1 nCoV-19) in healthy adults. For TCRbeta chain sequencing, PBMC samples were collected from trial participants at day 0 and at day 28 after the second dose. This entry belongs to a study of T cell responses to AZD1222 COVID-19 vaccine (dated by TCRdb to about 2021). Regarding the complete study: Because spike-specific TCR depth and breadth did not differ between the two schedules, AZD1222 recipients who got a second dose at roughly 4 weeks were pooled with those who got a second dose at roughly 12 weeks. A total of about 230 trial participants underwent TCR sequencing, of whom 207 received two doses of AZD1222 and some 25 received two doses of the MenACWY control vaccine. Trial participants were enrolled by age into 18-55, 56-69 and 70-plus year subgroups, with roughly 150, 30 and 60 TCR-sequenced participants respectively. The study at large found these results: Because no day 14 peak-response samples were available, the repertoires could be characterized only after the peak T cell response. Participants were mostly white British and included more females than males, and it was suggested by the authors that clonal diversity may have been underestimated. Conclusions about previously exposed vaccinees were limited because only six AZD1222 recipients were SARS-CoV-2 seropositive at baseline. The 56-69-year group was small, and its depth increase did not reach significance, likely because of low power. After two AZD1222 doses, spike-specific TCR breadth and depth were significantly higher than at day 0 and than in MenACWY recipients. Epitopes outside the regions mutated in the B.1.351 and B.1.1.7 variants were reportedly recognized by nearly half of the unique spike-specific TCRs. CD4 TCRs associated with the vaccine covered the entire spike protein, and the dominant responses were in regions 160-218 and 743-854.

The clonotype comes from an adult in good health. The chain was built from TRBV28 and TRBJ2-6, with no D gene named confidently. The sequences come from peripheral blood, collected on day 0 of AZD1222 vaccination. The CDR3 reads CASGFRVTRANVLTF. The nucleotides read TGTGCCAGCGGGTTCCGTGTAACAAGGGCCAACGTCCTGACTTTC.